The 21 T cell receptor beta chains reported below all come from one sample, sequenced in a study of beta chain features in type 1 diabetes. The authors reverse transcribed all of the isolated RNA, so sequencing captured expressed TCRB transcripts. The assay was immunoSEQ multiplex PCR, and TCRdb's table has in-frame clones only and misses some. The sample has 350,000 or so clones; 15% to 20% are singletons. The sample comprised naive CD4+ T cells from blood. Receptors originate from a woman aged 18-29 years in good health.

The chain carries TRBV5-1 and TRBJ2-1; 8 positions match TRBD2. CDR3 length: 16 residues. With V trimmed by 2 bases and J by 8 bases, 12 bases remained unmatched. CDR1 is SGHRS, CDR2 YFSETQ, per germline. CDR3 sequence (DNA): TGCGCCAGCAGCTTCTCGGGAGGGCCGGATGGGGATGAGCAGTTCTTC. Protein: CASSFSGGPDGDEQFF.

This clone was seen more than once but under ten times. The chain uses TRBV30 and TRBJ2-1; maybe TRBD1 (6 bases). CDR1 and CDR2 (germline): GTSNPN, SVGIG (reference sequence). The CDR3 extends over 14 amino acids. Trimming took off 4 bases at V and 0 bases at J, with 10 bases between the two ends. The CDR3 DNA follows: TGTGCCTGGACCCAGGGGAGCTCCTACAATGAGCAGTTCTTC. Residues: CAWTQGSSYNEQFF.

This clone was seen a handful of times. This chain uses TRBV5-1 with TRBJ2-7; D is undetermined. This CDR3 spans 13 amino acids. Trimming left V 4 bases short and J 6 bases short, with 14 bases between. The germline CDR1 and CDR2 sequences are SGHRS and YFSETQ. The CDR3 sequence: CASSPSSSGEQYF. CDR3 DNA sequence: TGCGCCAGCAGCCCTTCGAGCTCCGGCGAGCAGTACTTC.

This chain uses TRBV6-5 with TRBJ1-3; D is ambiguous. V lost 7 bases and J lost 4, with 17 bases in between. The CDR3 has 15 residues. In germline, CDR1 is MNHEY, CDR2 SVGAGI. The CDR3 DNA reads TGTGCCAGCATCCACCGCGGGGTAGGAGGAAACACCATATATTTT. It codes for CASIHRGVGGNTIYF.

The rearrangement links TRBV9 to TRBJ1-1; 9 nucleotides match TRBD1. This CDR3 region has 14 residues. V trimming: 3 bases; J trimming: 8 bases; junction bases outside the gene matches: 8. Germline values: CDR1 SGDLS, CDR2 YYNGEE. The CDR3 region has the DNA TGTGCCAGCAGCGCGGGGGACAGGGTGGTAGAAGCTTTCTTT. Translation: CASSAGDRVVEAFF.

There are a few counts of this clone. This chain links TRBV7-2 with TRBJ2-7; the D gene is possibly TRBD1 (5 bases). CDR3 length: 15 residues. Germline-derived CDR1 and CDR2 are SGHTA and FQGNSA. V gave up 2 bases and J gave up 7 bases, with 18 bases separating them. The CDR3 spells CASSLWYRGPQEQYF. CDR3 coding DNA: TGTGCCAGCAGCTTATGGTATAGGGGTCCGCAGGAGCAGTACTTC.

V is TRBV15 and J is TRBJ2-7, with TRBD2 identical over 7 bases. This CDR3 is built from 15 residues. Germline V gene sequence: CDR1 LNHNV, CDR2 YYDKDF (reference sequence). The ends lost 0 bases at V and 3 bases at J; junction bases unmatched: 5. As DNA, the CDR3 is TGTGCCACCAGCAGAGATCCTGCGGGAGTCTACGAGCAGTACTTC. It translates to CATSRDPAGVYEQYF.

The J gene is TRBJ2-5, the V gene TRBV18; D unclear. The germline V gene has CDR1 KGHSH and CDR2 LQKENI. This CDR3 has 14 amino acids. Trimming pared 3 bases from V and 3 bases from J, leaving 11 bases between. The CDR3 sequence: CASSPSTPKETQYF. The CDR3 DNA follows: TGTGCCAGCTCACCTAGTACTCCAAAAGAGACCCAGTACTTC.

The chain joins TRBV6-5 to TRBJ2-5; 12 bases are shared with TRBD1. From germline, CDR1 is MNHEY and CDR2 SVGAGI. J gave up 4 bases and V 2 bases, and 5 bases lay outside the gene matches. The CDR3 contains 16 residues. The CDR3, as DNA: TGTGCCAGCAGTTACGGGGGACAGGGGGCGGGAGAGACCCAGTACTTC. The encoded protein is CASSYGGQGAGETQYF.

This clone was detected a few times. J is TRBJ1-3 and V is TRBV2, with a possible D match to TRBD1 (6 bases). The CDR3 is made up of 13 amino acids. Trimming removed 6 bases from V and 0 bases from J, with 6 bases in between. CDR1 and CDR2 (germline): SNHLY, FYNNEI. Here the CDR3 reads CASRQGSGNTIYF. CDR3 in DNA: TGTGCCAGCAGACAGGGCTCTGGAAACACCATATATTTT.

The rearrangement uses TRBV30 and TRBJ2-7; possible D gene TRBD1, 6 bases. Germline CDR1 is GTSNPN and CDR2 is SVGIG (reference sequence). This CDR3 comprises 12 residues. V was cut by 2 bases and J by 6 bases, with 11 bases left in between. This CDR3 is CAWSPHRAEQYF. The CDR3 coding sequence is TGTGCCTGGAGTCCACACAGGGCCGAGCAGTACTTC.

V and J are TRBV27 and TRBJ2-7; 8 bases match TRBD1. This CDR3 is built from 12 residues. The germline V gene encodes CDR1 MNHEY and CDR2 SMNVEV (reference sequence). V shed 8 bases and J 7 bases; nucleotides not matched to a gene: 7. CDR3 region: CASGGQGLEQYF. In nucleotides, the CDR3 is TGTGCCAGCGGCGGACAGGGCCTTGAGCAGTACTTC.

The chain carries TRBV9 and TRBJ2-3; 9 nucleotides match TRBD2. Trimming removed 3 bases from V and 0 bases from J; junction bases left unmatched: 5. Germline V CDR1 and CDR2: SGDLS, YYNGEE. CDR3 size: 16 residues. The CDR3 region has the DNA TGTGCCAGCAGCGGTAGCGGGGGATATAGCACAGATACGCAGTATTTT. Translation gives CASSGSGGYSTDTQYF.

A few counts support this clone. The V and J genes are TRBV25-1 and TRBJ1-1, with D tentatively TRBD1 (5 bases). V dropped 5 bases and J dropped 0 bases, with 7 bases sitting between them. CDR1 and CDR2 from the germline V gene are MGHDK and SYGVNS. The CDR3 has 13 amino acids. CDR3 sequence (DNA): TGTGCCAGCAGTTGGGGGGTGAACACTGAAGCTTTCTTT. Protein product: CASSWGVNTEAFF. The full variable domain, its missing parts supplied by reference TRBV25-1 and TRBJ1-1, is EADIYQTPRYLVIGTGKKITLECSQTMGHDKMYWYQQDPGMELHLIHYSYGVNSTEKGDLSSESTVSRIRTEHFPLTLESARPSHTSQYLCASSWGVNTEAFFGQGTRLTVV.

This clone was seen more than once but under ten times. This rearrangement joins TRBV15 to TRBJ2-3, with 9 bases lining up with TRBD1. Trimming cost V 4 bases and J 9 bases; bases outside gene matches: 2. Germline V gene lookup returns CDR1 LNHNV and CDR2 YYDKDF (reference sequence). The CDR3 has 12 amino acids. In DNA, the CDR3 is TGTGCCACCAGCAAAGACAGGGGGACGCAGTATTTT. It yields the protein CATSKDRGTQYF.

This clone was recorded a few times. V usage is TRBV13 and J usage is TRBJ1-2; D might be TRBD1 (5 bases). The V end was cut by 4 bases, the J end by 8 bases, with 17 bases between. Looked up from germline, CDR1 is PRHDT and CDR2 is FYEKMQ (reference sequence). The CDR3 length is 14 residues. CDR3 protein: CASSSRQSMRGYTF. For the CDR3, the DNA is TGTGCCAGCAGCTCCCGACAGTCTATGCGGGGCTACACCTTC.

A note on this clone: This sample includes further DNA sequences coding for the same CDR3. This chain uses TRBV18 with TRBJ1-1, with TRBD1 matching 7 bases. The germline V gene encodes CDR1 KGHSH and CDR2 LQKENI. The CDR3 runs 14 residues. The junction had 8 bases not matched to a gene; V was cut back by 6 bases and J by 4 bases. This chain's CDR3 is CASSPQGGGTEAFF. DNA for the CDR3: TGTGCCAGCTCCCCGCAGGGGGGAGGCACTGAAGCTTTCTTT.

This clone has a handful of counts. V usage is TRBV30 and J usage is TRBJ1-6; D ambiguous. Germline V lookup: CDR1 GTSNPN, CDR2 SVGIG (reference sequence). The CDR3 sequence is 14 residues long. V shed 4 bases and J shed 7 bases, with 14 bases lying between them. The CDR3 coding sequence is TGTGCCTGGACAAACCAAATCACAAATTCACCCCTCCACTTT. Protein: CAWTNQITNSPLHF.

V usage is TRBV9 and J usage is TRBJ2-1; the match to TRBD2 covers 9 bases. The CDR3 totals 14 residues. CDR1 is SGDLS, CDR2 YYNGEE, per germline. The V segment lost 0 bases and the J segment 9 bases; nucleotides outside the gene matches: 4. As DNA, the CDR3 is TGTGCCAGCAGCGTAGAGGCTAGCGGGACTGAGCAGTTCTTC. Its translation: CASSVEASGTEQFF. The variable domain in full, with the rest retrieved from reference TRBV9 and TRBJ2-1, is DSGVTQTPKHLITATGQRVTLRCSPRSGDLSVYWYQQSLDQGLQFLIQYYNGEERAKGNILERFSAQQFPDLHSELNLSSLELGDSALYFCASSVEASGTEQFFGPGTRLTVL.

The rearrangement links TRBV18 to TRBJ1-2; 8 bases line up with TRBD1. V shed 3 bases and J 1 base; nucleotides not matched to a gene: 1. In germline, CDR1 is KGHSH, CDR2 LQKENI. The CDR3 runs to 14 residues. DNA for the CDR3: TGTGCCAGCTCACCGGGACAGGTTAACTATGGCTACACCTTC. Amino acid sequence: CASSPGQVNYGYTF. Variable domain in full (rest from reference TRBV18 and TRBJ1-2): NAGVMQNPRHLVRRRGQEARLRCSPMKGHSHVYWYRQLPEEGLKFMVYLQKENIIDESGMPKERFSAEFPKEGPSILRIQQVVRGDSAAYFCASSPGQVNYGYTFGSGTRLTVV.

The chain links TRBV5-6 to TRBJ2-7; maybe TRBD2 (6 bases). Deletions cut 4 bases from V and 0 bases from J, with 11 bases between. CDR1 and CDR2 (germline): SGHDT, YYEEEE. This CDR3 region has 14 residues. CDR3 coding DNA: TGTGCCAGCAGCCTAGCGTCAGGCTCCTACGAGCAGTACTTC. Protein product: CASSLASGSYEQYF.